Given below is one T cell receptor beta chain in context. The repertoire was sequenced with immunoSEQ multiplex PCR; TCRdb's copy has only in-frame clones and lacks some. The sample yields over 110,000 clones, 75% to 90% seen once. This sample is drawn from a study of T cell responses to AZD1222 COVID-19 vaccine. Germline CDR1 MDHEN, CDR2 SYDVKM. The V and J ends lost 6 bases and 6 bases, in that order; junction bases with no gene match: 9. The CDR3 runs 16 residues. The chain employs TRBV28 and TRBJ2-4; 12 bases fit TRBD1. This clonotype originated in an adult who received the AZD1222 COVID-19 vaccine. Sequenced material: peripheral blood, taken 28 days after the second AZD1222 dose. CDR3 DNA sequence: TGTGCCAGCAGCACGGGGGGGACAGGGGGCGGAAACATTCAGTACTTC. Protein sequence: CASSTGGTGGGNIQYF.